The table lists the clone carrying this TCR beta chain with a few counts. Its antigen is currently unknown. A much larger clone lies one base from this, so it may be a read error. The read terminates 3 residues ahead of where the CDR3 ends, so the germline J gene completes it. Sequencing input was equivalent genomic DNA from CVID and controls. Repertoires were generated with immunoSEQ multiplex PCR, while TCRdb's copy carries only in-frame clones and drops some. The sample shows 30,000 to 40,000 clones, none of them appearing just once. These data are taken from a study of T cell clonality in common variable immunodeficiency. Study-wide findings and caveats: TCRbeta clonality was increased in CVID versus healthy controls. In common variable immunodeficiency, TCR beta chains reportedly carried fewer deletions and N-nucleotide insertions.

The CDR3 covers 15 residues. CDR1 SGHVS and CDR2 FQNEAQ come from the germline V gene. This sequence joins TRBV7-8 and TRBJ2-3; 8 bases match TRBD1. Sequenced: peripheral blood mononuclear cells. The source of this sequence is a person between 18 and 75 years old in good health. The sequenced CDR3 bases are TGTGCCAGCGGCTTAGGACAGGGAAGCACAGATACG. This codes for CASGLGQGSTDT. In full, the CDR3 reads CASGLGQGSTDTQYF.